This TCR beta chain was documented in a study of shared clonotypes between healthy human individuals. Both CD45RO+ cells and CCR7-negative CD45RA+ TemRA cells were combined to make up CD8 memory. CDR3 length: 17 amino acids. Trimming removed 5 bases from V and 2 bases from J; junction bases left unmatched: 14. Germline assignment: CDR1 MDHEN and CDR2 SYDVKM. Method: immunoSEQ multiplex PCR; TCRdb's copy keeps in-frame clones and lacks some. Found here are about 690,000 clones, roughly 88% of them singletons; the top ten hold 34%. The origin of this receptor is a man aged 18 to 30 in good health. Some clones in this sample may be carry-over from other donors' samples. The chain carries TRBV28 and TRBJ2-7; 8 positions agree with TRBD2. Sequencing was carried out using memory CD8+ T cells from PBMCs. The subset here: CD45RO+ cells pooled with CCR7-negative TemRA cells. CDR3 sequence (DNA): TGTGCCAGCAGTACCCGCGGGGGGACTGCCCCTACCTACGAGCAGTACTTC. The encoded protein is CASSTRGGTAPTYEQYF.